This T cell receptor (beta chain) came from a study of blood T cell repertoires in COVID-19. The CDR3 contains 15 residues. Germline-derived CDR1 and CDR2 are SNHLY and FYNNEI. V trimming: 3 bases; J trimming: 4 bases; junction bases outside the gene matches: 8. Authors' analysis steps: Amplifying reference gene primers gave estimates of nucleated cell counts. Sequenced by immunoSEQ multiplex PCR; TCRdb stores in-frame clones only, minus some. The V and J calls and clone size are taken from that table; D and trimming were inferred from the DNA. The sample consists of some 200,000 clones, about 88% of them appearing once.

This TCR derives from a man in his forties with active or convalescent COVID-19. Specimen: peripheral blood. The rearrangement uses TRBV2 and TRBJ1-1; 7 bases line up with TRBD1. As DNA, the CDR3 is TGTGCCAGCAGTGACGGAGACAGGGCCGGCACTGAAGCTTTCTTT. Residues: CASSDGDRAGTEAFF. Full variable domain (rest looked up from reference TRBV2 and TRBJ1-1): EPEVTQTPSHQVTQMGQEVILRCVPISNHLYFYWYRQILGQKVEFLVSFYNNEISEKSEIFDDQFSVERPDGSNFTLKIRSTKLEDSAMYFCASSDGDRAGTEAFFGQGTRLTVV.